These T cell receptor beta chains were read from a single sample in a study of identifying expanded T cells in peripheral blood. Assay used: immunoSEQ multiplex PCR; TCRdb lists only in-frame clones, some missing. The sample has some 78,000 clones, roughly 84% seen once. Sequencing was carried out using blood. The receptor source for this set is a person aged 18 to 70 in good health. The CDR3 runs from the conserved cysteine through the conserved F or W. Fields, in order: J gene, D gene, V gene, clone size, CDR3 length, CDR3 protein, CDR3 DNA. D genes are given only for firm matches. Rows may omit the clone size; those that give it use once, few, many or a size class.

j_gene: TRBJ1-4
d_gene: -
v_gene: TRBV4-2
abundance: -
len: 17
CDR3aa: CASSQVTLVGTNEKLFF
CDR3nt: TGTGCCAGCAGCCAAGTCACCCTTGTGGGAACTAATGAAAAACTGTTTTTT

j_gene: TRBJ1-4
d_gene: -
v_gene: TRBV7-9
abundance: -
len: 15
CDR3aa: CASSLDGGSSEKLFF
CDR3nt: TGTGCCAGCAGCTTAGATGGGGGCTCATCTGAAAAACTGTTTTTT

j_gene: TRBJ2-1
d_gene: TRBD2
v_gene: TRBV7-2
abundance: once
len: 18
CDR3aa: CASRRAGGSPSSYNEQFF
CDR3nt: TGTGCCAGCAGAAGAGCGGGAGGGTCACCTTCCTCCTACAATGAGCAGTTCTTC

j_gene: TRBJ2-2
d_gene: TRBD2
v_gene: TRBV27
abundance: -
len: 15
CDR3aa: CASSPLAGAGGELFF
CDR3nt: TGTGCCAGCAGTCCACTAGCGGGAGCGGGCGGGGAGCTGTTTTTT

j_gene: TRBJ2-1
d_gene: -
v_gene: TRBV30
abundance: few
len: 14
CDR3aa: CASLAGVSYNEQFF
CDR3nt: TGTGCCTCTCTGGCAGGGGTCTCCTACAATGAGCAGTTCTTC

j_gene: TRBJ2-2
d_gene: -
v_gene: TRBV5-6
abundance: -
len: 18
CDR3aa: CASSLDPLGLGGTGELFF
CDR3nt: TGTGCCAGCAGCTTGGACCCGTTGGGACTGGGAGGTACCGGGGAGCTGTTTTTT

j_gene: TRBJ2-3
d_gene: -
v_gene: TRBV18
abundance: -
len: 17
CDR3aa: CASSPPRVGGATDTQYF
CDR3nt: TGTGCCAGCTCACCACCACGCGTTGGGGGAGCAACAGATACGCAGTATTTT

j_gene: TRBJ1-5
d_gene: -
v_gene: TRBV7-2
abundance: -
len: 15
CDR3aa: CASSLALGGNQPQHF
CDR3nt: TGTGCCAGCAGCTTAGCGTTAGGGGGTAATCAGCCCCAGCATTTT

j_gene: TRBJ2-3
d_gene: -
v_gene: TRBV27
abundance: -
len: 11
CDR3aa: CASSWGDTQYF
CDR3nt: TGTGCCAGCAGCTGGGGGGATACGCAGTATTTT

j_gene: TRBJ2-1
d_gene: TRBD2
v_gene: TRBV7-2
abundance: -
len: 13
CDR3aa: CASSEGLDNEQFF
CDR3nt: TGTGCCAGCAGCGAGGGACTAGACAATGAGCAGTTCTTC

j_gene: TRBJ2-2
d_gene: -
v_gene: TRBV5-4
abundance: -
len: 14
CDR3aa: CASSLARVTGELFF
CDR3nt: TGTGCCAGCAGCTTGGCACGGGTCACCGGGGAGCTGTTTTTT

j_gene: TRBJ1-1
d_gene: TRBD1
v_gene: TRBV28
abundance: -
len: 16
CDR3aa: CASSPPGGTVNTEAFF
CDR3nt: TGTGCCAGCAGTCCCCCTGGAGGGACAGTCAACACTGAAGCTTTCTTT

j_gene: TRBJ2-2
d_gene: TRBD1
v_gene: TRBV7-2
abundance: -
len: 15
CDR3aa: CASSLGDRLTGELFF
CDR3nt: TGTGCCAGCAGCTTGGGGGACAGGTTGACCGGGGAGCTGTTTTTT

j_gene: TRBJ1-2
d_gene: -
v_gene: TRBV6-6
abundance: once
len: 12
CDR3aa: CASRQGDYGYTF
CDR3nt: TGTGCCAGCAGACAGGGCGACTATGGCTACACCTTC

j_gene: TRBJ2-7
d_gene: -
v_gene: TRBV29-1
abundance: -
len: 12
CDR3aa: CSVAGAPYEQYF
CDR3nt: TGCAGCGTGGCGGGGGCCCCCTACGAGCAGTACTTC

j_gene: TRBJ2-2
d_gene: TRBD2
v_gene: TRBV14
abundance: -
len: 17
CDR3aa: CASSPRAGVGNTGELFF
CDR3nt: TGTGCCAGCAGCCCCCGAGCGGGAGTTGGGAACACCGGGGAGCTGTTTTTT

j_gene: TRBJ1-1
d_gene: -
v_gene: TRBV28
abundance: few
len: 13
CDR3aa: CASSFLLNTEAFF
CDR3nt: TGTGCCAGCAGTTTCCTTCTGAACACTGAAGCTTTCTTT

j_gene: TRBJ1-2
d_gene: -
v_gene: TRBV7-2
abundance: -
len: 11
CDR3aa: CASSSIYGYTF
CDR3nt: TGTGCCAGCAGCTCTATATATGGCTACACCTTC

j_gene: TRBJ2-2
d_gene: -
v_gene: TRBV5-1
abundance: -
len: 14
CDR3aa: CASSLGPNTGELFF
CDR3nt: TGCGCCAGCAGCTTGGGACCCAACACCGGGGAGCTGTTTTTT

j_gene: TRBJ2-5
d_gene: TRBD1
v_gene: TRBV9
abundance: -
len: 15
CDR3aa: CASSVAGQTQETQYF
CDR3nt: TGTGCCAGCAGCGTAGCGGGACAGACTCAAGAGACCCAGTACTTC

j_gene: TRBJ2-3
d_gene: -
v_gene: TRBV7-9
abundance: -
len: 16
CDR3aa: CASSYTDKPITDTQYF
CDR3nt: TGTGCCAGCAGTTATACGGACAAGCCCATCACAGATACGCAGTATTTT

j_gene: TRBJ2-1
d_gene: -
v_gene: TRBV13
abundance: -
len: 14
CDR3aa: CASSLDRYYNEQFF
CDR3nt: TGTGCCAGCAGCCTGGACAGATACTACAATGAGCAGTTCTTC

j_gene: TRBJ2-1
d_gene: -
v_gene: TRBV7-2
abundance: -
len: 11
CDR3aa: CASSLWGEQFF
CDR3nt: TGTGCCAGCAGCTTATGGGGGGAGCAGTTCTTC

j_gene: TRBJ1-2
d_gene: -
v_gene: TRBV13
abundance: once
len: 15
CDR3aa: CASSLWDNSNYGYTF
CDR3nt: TGTGCCAGCAGCCTGTGGGACAATTCTAACTATGGCTACACCTTC

j_gene: TRBJ2-1
d_gene: TRBD1
v_gene: TRBV5-1
abundance: -
len: 15
CDR3aa: CASSLEGQGYNEQFF
CDR3nt: TGCGCCAGCAGCTTGGAAGGACAGGGTTACAATGAGCAGTTCTTC

j_gene: TRBJ2-5
d_gene: -
v_gene: TRBV18
abundance: -
len: 11
CDR3aa: CASSPEGTQYF
CDR3nt: TGTGCCAGCTCACCGGAGGGGACCCAGTACTTC

j_gene: TRBJ2-3
d_gene: TRBD2
v_gene: TRBV19
abundance: -
len: 15
CDR3aa: CASSIGGTNTDTQYF
CDR3nt: TGTGCCAGTAGTATAGGAGGGACTAACACAGATACGCAGTATTTT

j_gene: TRBJ1-2
d_gene: TRBD1
v_gene: TRBV5-4
abundance: -
len: 13
CDR3aa: CASSLDRDDGYTF
CDR3nt: TGTGCCAGCAGCCTGGACAGGGATGATGGCTACACCTTC

j_gene: TRBJ1-2
d_gene: TRBD1
v_gene: TRBV6-5
abundance: -
len: 14
CDR3aa: CASRGTDSNYGYTF
CDR3nt: TGTGCCAGCCGAGGGACAGACTCTAACTATGGCTACACCTTC

j_gene: TRBJ2-3
d_gene: TRBD1
v_gene: TRBV5-6
abundance: once
len: 14
CDR3aa: CASSSDRYTDTQYF
CDR3nt: TGTGCCAGCAGCTCGGACAGGTACACAGATACGCAGTATTTT

j_gene: TRBJ2-3
d_gene: TRBD2
v_gene: TRBV4-1
abundance: -
len: 17
CDR3aa: CASRQGGLAGGTDTQYF
CDR3nt: TGCGCCAGCAGACAGGGGGGACTAGCGGGAGGGACTGATACGCAGTATTTT

j_gene: TRBJ2-7
d_gene: -
v_gene: TRBV18
abundance: -
len: 15
CDR3aa: CASSPPGGPGREQYF
CDR3nt: TGTGCCAGCTCACCACCGGGGGGGCCGGGACGGGAGCAGTACTTC

j_gene: TRBJ2-1
d_gene: -
v_gene: TRBV18
abundance: -
len: 17
CDR3aa: CASSPRSGGESYNEQFF
CDR3nt: TGTGCCAGCTCACCAAGGTCGGGCGGAGAGTCCTACAATGAGCAGTTCTTC

j_gene: TRBJ1-1
d_gene: -
v_gene: TRBV6-5
abundance: -
len: 15
CDR3aa: CASRQIGQLNTEAFF
CDR3nt: TGTGCCAGCAGGCAGATCGGACAGTTGAACACTGAAGCTTTCTTT

j_gene: TRBJ2-3
d_gene: -
v_gene: TRBV28
abundance: few
len: 12
CDR3aa: CASSVNTDTQYF
CDR3nt: TGTGCCAGCTCCGTGAACACAGATACGCAGTATTTT

j_gene: TRBJ2-1
d_gene: -
v_gene: TRBV15
abundance: -
len: 12
CDR3aa: CATSRDRNEQFF
CDR3nt: TGTGCCACCAGCAGAGATCGGAATGAGCAGTTCTTC

j_gene: TRBJ2-5
d_gene: TRBD1
v_gene: TRBV5-4
abundance: -
len: 14
CDR3aa: CASTIGQVQETQYF
CDR3nt: TGTGCCAGCACCATTGGACAGGTCCAAGAGACCCAGTACTTC

j_gene: TRBJ1-2
d_gene: TRBD1
v_gene: TRBV7-2
abundance: -
len: 13
CDR3aa: CASSLETGAGYTF
CDR3nt: TGTGCCAGCAGCTTAGAAACAGGGGCGGGCTACACCTTC

j_gene: TRBJ1-2
d_gene: -
v_gene: TRBV10-3
abundance: -
len: 13
CDR3aa: CAISDGEDYGYTF
CDR3nt: TGTGCCATCAGTGATGGGGAGGACTACGGCTACACCTTC

j_gene: TRBJ1-5
d_gene: -
v_gene: TRBV6-6
abundance: -
len: 15
CDR3aa: CASSPQLGINQPQHF
CDR3nt: TGTGCCAGCAGCCCGCAGCTGGGGATAAATCAGCCCCAGCATTTT

j_gene: TRBJ2-1
d_gene: TRBD2
v_gene: TRBV5-3
abundance: -
len: 14
CDR3aa: CARSLDLAGGLEFF
CDR3nt: TGTGCCAGAAGCTTGGATCTAGCGGGGGGGTTGGAGTTCTTC

j_gene: TRBJ2-7
d_gene: -
v_gene: TRBV2
abundance: -
len: 13
CDR3aa: CASSDRTSDEQYF
CDR3nt: TGTGCCAGCAGTGATCGGACTTCGGACGAGCAGTACTTC

j_gene: TRBJ2-2
d_gene: -
v_gene: TRBV4-1
abundance: few
len: 16
CDR3aa: CASSQAVPRFTGELFF
CDR3nt: TGCGCCAGCAGCCAGGCCGTGCCTCGGTTCACCGGGGAGCTGTTTTTT

j_gene: TRBJ2-3
d_gene: TRBD2
v_gene: TRBV28
abundance: -
len: 18
CDR3aa: CASRTLDLAGGSTDTQYF
CDR3nt: TGTGCCAGCAGAACTCTTGACCTAGCGGGAGGCAGCACAGATACGCAGTATTTT